A single sample gave rise to the 19 T cell receptor beta chains below, sequenced in a study of cytomegalovirus exposure and HLA in healthy donors. Produced via immunoSEQ multiplex PCR; TCRdb's table is partial and in-frame only. Among tens of thousands of clones, about 94% were seen once, and the ten largest hold 0.95% to 1.3%. Sample: PBMCs. The receptors derive from a woman aged 25 to 39 in good health and CMV-seropositive.

V gene TRBV11-2 combines with J gene TRBJ2-7, with TRBD1 matching 8 bases. Germline V CDR1 and CDR2: SGHAT, FQNNGV. Germline trimming cut 6 bases from V and 3 bases from J; bases unmatched to any gene: 10. The CDR3 runs 15 residues. The CDR3 region has the DNA TGTGCCAGCAGTAGTACCGGGACAGGCGTCTACGAGCAGTACTTC. This encodes CASSSTGTGVYEQYF.

V usage is TRBV9 and J usage is TRBJ2-5; 8 nucleotides agree with TRBD2. The CDR3 length is 16 residues. CDR1 is SGDLS, CDR2 YYNGEE, per germline. With 0 bases clipped from V and 2 bases from J, the junction kept 6 bases outside the gene matches. The CDR3 coding sequence is TGTGCCAGCAGCGTAGAAGGTAGCGGGGTGCAAGAGACCCAGTACTTC. Its protein product is CASSVEGSGVQETQYF.

The chain carries TRBV4-1 and TRBJ2-6; tentative D call: TRBD1 (6 bases). V shed 2 bases and J shed 0 bases, with 20 bases lying between them. The CDR3 is 20 residues long. Germline loops: CDR1 MGHRA, CDR2 YSYEKL. CDR3 in amino acids: CASSQTGIQGDSSGANVLTF. As DNA, the CDR3 is TGCGCCAGCAGCCAAACGGGGATACAGGGTGACAGCTCTGGGGCCAACGTCCTGACTTTC.

The chain has TRBV9 and TRBJ2-2; 11 positions match TRBD2. The CDR3 has 17 residues. V was clipped by 0 bases and J by 6 bases; unmatched bases: 7. The V gene's germline CDR1 is SGDLS and CDR2 YYNGEE. DNA for the CDR3: TGTGCCAGCAGCGTAGATCCTAGCGGGAGGTCGGCCGGGGAGCTGTTTTTT. Translated: CASSVDPSGRSAGELFF.

With respect to this clone: A read error may produce the germline difference seen at one junction end. The V call is TRBV6-9, the J call TRBJ2-7; a weak D match, TRBD2 (5 bases). The length of the CDR3 is 14 residues. Germline CDR1 reads MNHGY; CDR2 reads SVAAGI. CDR3 sequence reads: CTSSYGRGAYEQYF. The CDR3 DNA follows: TGTACCAGCAGTTATGGCCGGGGAGCCTACGAGCAGTACTTC.

The V call is TRBV29-1, the J call TRBJ2-1; 8 bases map to TRBD1. Looked up from germline, CDR1 is SQVTM and CDR2 is ANQGSEA. J was trimmed by 3 bases and V by 5 bases; bases with no gene match: 24. This CDR3 is built from 20 residues. CDR3: CSVHLAETGAFKMLYNEQFF. CDR3 sequence (DNA): TGCAGCGTTCACCTAGCTGAGACAGGGGCGTTCAAGATGCTCTACAATGAGCAGTTCTTC.

The V gene is TRBV6-6, the J gene TRBJ1-4, with 7 bases matching TRBD1. V lost 5 bases, J lost 8 bases, and 8 bases stayed unmatched. CDR1 and CDR2 (germline): MNHNY, SVGAGI (reference sequence). This CDR3 spans 14 amino acids. As DNA, the CDR3 is TGTGCCAGCAGTCGACAGGGTTCGGGGGAAAAACTGTTTTTT. Translated, it gives CASSRQGSGEKLFF.

This clone was picked up many times. The chain links TRBV6-4 to TRBJ2-3; 13 bases are shared with TRBD2. CDR1 and CDR2 (germline): MRHNA, SNTAGT. The junction had 0 bases not matched to a gene; V was cut back by 4 bases and J by 5 bases. The CDR3 is made up of 14 amino acids. The CDR3: CASSGLAGGDTQYF. The DNA of the CDR3 is TGTGCCAGCAGTGGACTAGCGGGAGGAGATACGCAGTATTTT.

The chain joins TRBV6-6 to TRBJ2-1; TRBD1 matches 10 bases. Per the germline V gene, CDR1 is MNHNY and CDR2 is SVGAGI (reference sequence). J was trimmed by 4 bases and V by 0 bases; bases with no gene match: 3. The CDR3 length is 16 residues. The CDR3 DNA reads as TGTGCCAGCAGTTACTCGCGGACAGGGGGTTACAATGAGCAGTTCTTC. The encoded protein is CASSYSRTGGYNEQFF.

The chain is built from TRBV28 and TRBJ2-7; 8 nucleotides match TRBD1. CDR1 MDHEN and CDR2 SYDVKM come from the germline V gene. The CDR3 has 14 residues. V lost 10 bases and J lost 1; bases outside the gene matches: 9. The CDR3 is CAIRGTGGSYEQYF. The CDR3, as DNA: TGTGCCATACGAGGGACAGGAGGATCCTACGAGCAGTACTTC.

This chain joins TRBV30 and TRBJ1-2; tentatively, D is TRBD1 (5 bases). The CDR3 contains 12 residues. Germline V CDR1 and CDR2: GTSNPN, SVGIG (reference sequence). V gave up 4 bases and J gave up 2 bases, with 8 bases separating them. The CDR3 sequence: CAWTPGNYGYTF. The DNA for the CDR3 is TGTGCCTGGACCCCAGGGAACTATGGCTACACCTTC.

The V call is TRBV2, the J call TRBJ2-7; no clear D. The CDR3 is made up of 13 amino acids. The V and J ends lost 7 bases and 3 bases respectively, with 13 bases between them. The V gene's germline CDR1 is SNHLY and CDR2 FYNNEI. Written as DNA, the CDR3 is TGTGCCAGCACAGGCAGAGTATACTACGAGCAGTACTTC. Its translation is CASTGRVYYEQYF.

The V call is TRBV5-7, the J call TRBJ1-2, with TRBD1 matching 10 bases. TRBV5-7 is placed among ORFs of uncertain function. V lost 4 bases to trimming and J lost 3 bases; unmatched junction nucleotides: 12. This CDR3 is 17 amino acids long. Here the CDR3 reads CASSGRTGGKADYGYTF. The CDR3 DNA follows: TGTGCCAGCAGCGGACGGACAGGGGGGAAAGCTGACTATGGCTACACCTTC.

This clone was counted between two and nine times. V is TRBV19 and J is TRBJ1-5; possible D gene TRBD1, 5 bases. In germline, CDR1 is LNHDA, CDR2 SQIVND (reference sequence). Deletions cut 3 bases from V and 4 bases from J, with 22 bases between. This CDR3 contains 18 residues. Here the CDR3 reads CASSIFPGGGSINQPQHF. CDR3 coding DNA: TGTGCCAGTAGTATTTTTCCGGGGGGTGGGAGCATTAATCAGCCCCAGCATTTT.

V is TRBV7-9 and J is TRBJ2-5; the D gene is possibly TRBD1 (5 bases). Trimming took 1 base from V and 1 from J, leaving 10 bases between them. The CDR3 is made up of 15 amino acids. Germline V gene data show CDR1 as SEHNR and CDR2 as FQNEAQ (reference sequence). DNA of the CDR3: TGTGCCAGCAGCTTAGAGCAGGGAATCCAAGAGACCCAGTACTTC. Its translation: CASSLEQGIQETQYF.

The rearrangement links TRBV19 to TRBJ1-5; D unclear. This CDR3 has 13 amino acids. Germline-derived CDR1 and CDR2 are LNHDA and SQIVND (reference sequence). With 3 bases removed from V and 7 bases from J, the gap between germline ends came to 10 bases. CDR3: CASSMGPNQPQHF. CDR3 coding DNA: TGTGCCAGTAGTATGGGCCCAAACCAGCCCCAGCATTTT. The full variable domain, with the rest looked up from reference TRBV19 and TRBJ1-5, is DGGITQSPKYLFRKEGQNVTLSCEQNLNHDAMYWYRQDPGQGLRLIYYSQIVNDFQKGDIAEGYSVSREKKESFPLTVTSAQKNPTAFYLCASSMGPNQPQHFGDGTRLSIL.

This clone was seen a handful of times. The CDR3 nucleotides are TGTGCCAGCAGTTCCTCCCAGTTGGCGGGATTCGAGCAGTACTTC. Translation gives CASSSSQLAGFEQYF. The V and J genes are TRBV28 and TRBJ2-7, with D maybe TRBD2 (6 bases). CDR1 is MDHEN, CDR2 SYDVKM, per germline. CDR3 length: 15 residues. V was shortened by 4 bases and J by 6 bases, with 19 bases between the two germline ends. The variable domain in full, completed from reference TRBV28 and TRBJ2-7, reads DVKVTQSSRYLVKRTGEKVFLECVQDMDHENMFWYRQDPGLGLRLIYFSYDVKMKEKGDIPEGYSVSREKKERFSLILESASTNQTSMYLCASSSSQLAGFEQYFGPGTRLTVT.

The chain carries TRBV6-5 and TRBJ2-7, with 7 positions matching TRBD1. This CDR3 is 14 amino acids long. CDR1 and CDR2 (germline): MNHEY, SVGAGI. V shed 1 base, J shed 2 bases, and the junction held 2 bases outside the gene matches. The CDR3: CASSYFQGAYEQYF. In DNA, the CDR3 is TGTGCCAGCAGTTACTTCCAGGGGGCCTACGAGCAGTACTTC.

The J gene is TRBJ1-2, the V gene TRBV29-1; D not certain. Trimming shortened V by 7 bases and J by 5 bases, and 14 bases separated the two germline ends. CDR1 SQVTM and CDR2 ANQGSEA come from the germline V gene. CDR3 length: 12 residues. CDR3 nucleotides: TGCAGCGGCCACCACACAGAATATGGCTACACCTTC. Translating it yields CSGHHTEYGYTF.